Below are 2 T cell receptor beta chains sequenced from a single sample in a study of blood T cell repertoires in COVID-19. TCRdb's copy holds only in-frame clones and misses some; the assay was immunoSEQ multiplex PCR. This table holds tens of thousands of clones, roughly 83% found once. The specimen was peripheral blood. The source of these receptors is a human donor in a cohort sampled during active COVID-19.

The chain recombines TRBV7-3 with TRBJ2-1; 15 nucleotides align to TRBD2. The V gene's germline CDR1 is SGHTA and CDR2 FQGTGA. CDR3 length: 19 amino acids. The V segment lost 5 bases and the J segment 4 bases; nucleotides outside the gene matches: 12. This CDR3 is CASSAHGGLAGGPYNEQFF. Written as DNA, the CDR3 is TGTGCCAGCAGCGCTCATGGGGGACTAGCGGGGGGACCTTACAATGAGCAGTTCTTC.

The chain combines TRBV11-2 with TRBJ2-1, with D perhaps matching TRBD2 (7 bases). CDR1 SGHAT and CDR2 FQNNGV come from the germline V gene. This CDR3 is built from 15 residues. Trimming removed 5 bases from V and 0 bases from J, with 11 bases in between. The DNA of the CDR3 is TGTGCCAGCAGCAGGGGGGGAAGCTCCTACAATGAGCAGTTCTTC. This gives the protein CASSRGGSSYNEQFF.